Detailed here is one T cell receptor (beta chain). This clone's antigen is unknown. Base-call qualities are not available, and no considerably larger clone is one nucleotide away. TCRbeta CDR3 regions were amplified from genomic DNA using the immunoSEQ Assay, a bias-controlled multiplex PCR. On the study's bioinformatics: Within the assay, amplification of reference gene primers was used to estimate how many nucleated cells each sample contained. To quantify the absolute abundance of each unique TCRbeta CDR3 rearrangement, sequence reads were collapsed and filtered. For each sample, productive Simpson clonality was calculated as the square root of Simpson's diversity index across productive rearrangements. TCRdb provides this immuneACCESS table in a form limited to in-frame rearrangements. Some clones are lacking; in checked studies, under half of them reflect an unresolved V gene, and why the rest are absent is not known. V and J calls and clone size follow that table, whereas D and trimming were derived from the DNA. This sample has a few hundred thousand clones in its table, and roughly 80% of those were observed once. The ten largest make up 3.4% of the sample.

Enrolling through a virtual design, the prospective study's participants ranged in age from roughly 18 to 95 years and lived across 24 United States geographic areas. To assign participants to cohorts, the prospective study relied on clinical history that participants themselves reported in a screening survey and a study questionnaire. Recovered participants in ImmuneRACE Cohort 3 were defined as having two consecutive negative NP/OP PCR tests, clearance from a healthcare professional, or resolution of symptoms. In the prospective study, whole blood, serum and a nasopharyngeal or oropharyngeal swab were collected from each participant by mobile phlebotomists. Participants in the prospective study had the option to provide additional blood draws and questionnaires over a roughly two-month period. Before DNA extraction, prospective study blood samples were shipped either frozen or at room temperature.

This sample is part of a study of blood T cell repertoires in COVID-19 (dated by TCRdb to the early 2020s). Notes on the research overall: The collaborator samples originated in the United States, Italy and Spain and spanned the acute and convalescent phases of COVID-19. The material from the prospective study consisted of cDNA or gDNA derived from T cells, B-cell-depleted T cells, or PBMCs. The dataset comprised deeply sampled blood TCRbeta repertoires from subjects exposed to, actively infected with, or recovered from COVID-19. The repertoires were made available in a free public database intended to serve as a resource for research on the immune response to SARS-CoV-2. The samples were drawn from two sources: the first 160 participants of the ongoing ImmuneRACE study, and 1,200 or so subjects contributed by 6 global collaborators. Sample metadata almost always included a de-identified subject ID, COVID-19 status, age in years and sex. Where HLA class I and class II types were available, the types were taken from metadata supplied by the sample provider, not from assay-based typing. On the study overall, not on this receptor specifically: The quantity of clinical and demographic metadata differed by source and by participant and was supplied without curation.

V sheds 10 bases and J sheds 3 bases, leaving 15 bases between their ends. The CDR3 holds 13 amino acids from the cysteine to the phenylalanine. Only CDR3 DNA is held: 39 bases, read in frame from base 1. CDR1 and CDR2, looked up from the germline V gene (reference sequence), are LNHDA and SQIVND. This sequence was found in a man aged 45-65 years who had recovered from COVID-19. The V gene is TRBV19 and the J gene is TRBJ1-1; the D gene lacks a confident call. Sequencing input: PBMCs or T cells enriched from blood (not recorded which). The nucleotides read TGTGCCACCTCGTTCGCCAGTGACACTGAAGCTTTCTTT. Its translation reads: CATSFASDTEAFF.